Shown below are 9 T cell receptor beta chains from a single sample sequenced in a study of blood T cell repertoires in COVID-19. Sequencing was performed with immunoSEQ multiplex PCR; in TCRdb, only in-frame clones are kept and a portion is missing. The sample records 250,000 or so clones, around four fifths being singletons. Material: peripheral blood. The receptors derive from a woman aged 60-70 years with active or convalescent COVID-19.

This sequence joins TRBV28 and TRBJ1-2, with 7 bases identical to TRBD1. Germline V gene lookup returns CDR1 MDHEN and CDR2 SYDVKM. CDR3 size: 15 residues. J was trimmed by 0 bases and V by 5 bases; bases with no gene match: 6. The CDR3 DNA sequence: TGTGCCAGCAGTACAACGGGACAGTCTAACTATGGCTACACCTTC. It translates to CASSTTGQSNYGYTF.

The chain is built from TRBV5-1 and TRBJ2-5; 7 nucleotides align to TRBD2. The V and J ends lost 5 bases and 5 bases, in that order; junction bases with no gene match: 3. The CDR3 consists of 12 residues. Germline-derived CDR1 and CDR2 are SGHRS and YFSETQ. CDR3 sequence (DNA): TGCGCCAGCAGAGCCGGGAGGGAGACCCAGTACTTC. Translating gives CASRAGRETQYF. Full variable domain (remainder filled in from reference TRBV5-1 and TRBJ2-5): KAGVTQTPRYLIKTRGQQVTLSCSPISGHRSVSWYQQTPGQGLQFLFEYFSETQRNKGNFPGRFSGRQFSNSRSEMNVSTLELGDSALYLCASRAGRETQYFGPGTRLLVL.

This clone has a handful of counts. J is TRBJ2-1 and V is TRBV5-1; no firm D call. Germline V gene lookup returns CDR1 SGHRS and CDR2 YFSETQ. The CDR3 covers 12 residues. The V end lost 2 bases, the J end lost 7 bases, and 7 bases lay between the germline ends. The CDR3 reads CASSFARNEQFF. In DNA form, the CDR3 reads TGCGCCAGCAGCTTCGCTAGGAATGAGCAGTTCTTC.

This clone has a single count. In nucleotides, the CDR3 is TGTGCCAGCAGTTTCTCGACTACAGATACGCAGTATTTT. Translation gives CASSFSTTDTQYF. V is TRBV27 and J is TRBJ2-3; unclear D gene. V was cut by 3 bases and J by 3 bases, with 7 bases left in between. This CDR3 contains 13 residues. Germline V gene data show CDR1 as MNHEY and CDR2 as SMNVEV (reference sequence).

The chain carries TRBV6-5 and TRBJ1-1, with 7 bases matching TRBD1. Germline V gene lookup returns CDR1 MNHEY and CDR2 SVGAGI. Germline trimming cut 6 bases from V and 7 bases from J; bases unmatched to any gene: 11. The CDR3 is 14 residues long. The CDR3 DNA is TGTGCCAGCAGCCTCCGGGACAGCCAAATTGAAGCTTTCTTT. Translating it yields CASSLRDSQIEAFF.

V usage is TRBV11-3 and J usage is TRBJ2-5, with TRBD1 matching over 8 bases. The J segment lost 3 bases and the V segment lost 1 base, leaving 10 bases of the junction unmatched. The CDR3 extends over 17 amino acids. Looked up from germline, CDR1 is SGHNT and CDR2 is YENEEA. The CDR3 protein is CASSLGVRGPVEETQYF. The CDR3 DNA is TGTGCCAGCAGCTTAGGGGTCAGGGGGCCGGTGGAAGAGACCCAGTACTTC. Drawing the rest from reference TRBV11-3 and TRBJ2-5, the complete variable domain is EAGVVQSPRYKIIEKKQPVAFWCNPISGHNTLYWYLQNLGQGPELLIRYENEEAVDDSQLPKDRFSAERLKGVDSTLKIQPAELGDSAVYLCASSLGVRGPVEETQYFGPGTRLLVL.

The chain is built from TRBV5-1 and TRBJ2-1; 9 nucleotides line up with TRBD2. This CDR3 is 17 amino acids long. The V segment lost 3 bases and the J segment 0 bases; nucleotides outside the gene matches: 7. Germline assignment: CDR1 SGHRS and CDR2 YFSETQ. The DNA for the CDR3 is TGCGCCAGCAGCTGGCATAGCGGGAGAAGCTCCTACAATGAGCAGTTCTTC. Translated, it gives CASSWHSGRSSYNEQFF.

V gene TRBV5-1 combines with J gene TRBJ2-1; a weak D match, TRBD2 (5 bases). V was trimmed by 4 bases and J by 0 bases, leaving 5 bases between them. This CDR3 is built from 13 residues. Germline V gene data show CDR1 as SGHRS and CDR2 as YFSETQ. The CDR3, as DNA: TGCGCCAGCAGCCGGGACTCCTACAATGAGCAGTTCTTC. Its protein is CASSRDSYNEQFF.

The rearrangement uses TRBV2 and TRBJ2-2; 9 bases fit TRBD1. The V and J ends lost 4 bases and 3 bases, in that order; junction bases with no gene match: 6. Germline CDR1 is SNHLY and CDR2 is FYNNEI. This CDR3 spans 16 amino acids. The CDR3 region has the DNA TGTGCCAGCAGTGTGACCTGGACAGGGGACACCGGGGAGCTGTTTTTT. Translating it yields CASSVTWTGDTGELFF.